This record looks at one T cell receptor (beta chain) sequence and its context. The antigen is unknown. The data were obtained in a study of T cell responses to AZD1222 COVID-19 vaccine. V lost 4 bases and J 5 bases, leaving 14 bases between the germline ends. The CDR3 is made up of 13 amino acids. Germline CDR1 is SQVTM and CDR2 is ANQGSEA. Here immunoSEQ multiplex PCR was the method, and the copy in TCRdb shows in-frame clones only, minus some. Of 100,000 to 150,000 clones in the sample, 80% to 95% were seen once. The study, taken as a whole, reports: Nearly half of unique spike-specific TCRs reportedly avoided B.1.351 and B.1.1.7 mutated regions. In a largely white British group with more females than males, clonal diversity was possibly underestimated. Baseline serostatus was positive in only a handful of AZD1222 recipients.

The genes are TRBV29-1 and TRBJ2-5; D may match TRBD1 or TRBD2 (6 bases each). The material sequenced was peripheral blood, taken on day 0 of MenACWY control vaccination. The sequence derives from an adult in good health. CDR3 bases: TGCAGCGTTGTATGGGGGGCTGGGGAGACCCAGTACTTC. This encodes CSVVWGAGETQYF.